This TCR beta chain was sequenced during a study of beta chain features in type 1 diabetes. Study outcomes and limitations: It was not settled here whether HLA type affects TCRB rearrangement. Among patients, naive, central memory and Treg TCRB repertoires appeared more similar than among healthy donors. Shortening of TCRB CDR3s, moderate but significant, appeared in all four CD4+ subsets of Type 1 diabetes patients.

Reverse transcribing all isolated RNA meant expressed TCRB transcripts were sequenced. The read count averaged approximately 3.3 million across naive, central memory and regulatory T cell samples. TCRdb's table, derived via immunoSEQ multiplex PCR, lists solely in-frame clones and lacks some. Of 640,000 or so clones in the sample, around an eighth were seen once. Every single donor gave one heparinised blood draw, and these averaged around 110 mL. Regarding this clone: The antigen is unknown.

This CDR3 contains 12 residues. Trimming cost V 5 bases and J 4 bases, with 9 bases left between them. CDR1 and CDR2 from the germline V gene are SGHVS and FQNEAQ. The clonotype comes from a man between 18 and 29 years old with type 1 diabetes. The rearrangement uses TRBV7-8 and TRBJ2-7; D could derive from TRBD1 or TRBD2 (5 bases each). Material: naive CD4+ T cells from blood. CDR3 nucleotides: TGTGCCAGCAGCAACGAGGGGTACGAGCAGTACTTC. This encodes CASSNEGYEQYF.